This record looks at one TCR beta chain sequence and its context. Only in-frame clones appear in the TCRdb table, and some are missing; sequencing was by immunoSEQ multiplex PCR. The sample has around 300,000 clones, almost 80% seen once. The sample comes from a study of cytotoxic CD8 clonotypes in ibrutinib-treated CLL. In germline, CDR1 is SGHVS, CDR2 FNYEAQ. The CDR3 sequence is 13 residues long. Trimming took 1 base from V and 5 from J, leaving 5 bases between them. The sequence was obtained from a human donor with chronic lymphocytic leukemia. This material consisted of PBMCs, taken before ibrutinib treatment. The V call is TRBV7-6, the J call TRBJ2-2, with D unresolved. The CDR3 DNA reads TGTGCCAGCAGCTTAGGGAGAACCGGGGAGCTGTTTTTT. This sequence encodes CASSLGRTGELFF. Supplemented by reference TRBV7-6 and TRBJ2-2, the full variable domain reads GAGVSQSPRYKVTKRGQDVALRCDPISGHVSLYWYRQALGQGPEFLTYFNYEAQQDKSGLPNDRFSAERPEGSISTLTIQRTEQRDSAMYRCASSLGRTGELFFGEGSRLTVL.